Described below is a single TCR beta chain sequence and its context. The record originates from a study of blood T cell repertoires in COVID-19. Study summary: From the United States, Italy and Spain came samples of acute and convalescent COVID-19. The analysed material was cDNA or gDNA that came from T cells, B-cell-depleted T cells, or PBMCs.

The CDR3 consists of 16 residues. Trimming removed 3 bases from V and 2 bases from J, with 15 bases in between. CDR1 is LNHDA, CDR2 SQIVND, per germline (reference sequence). The authors' processing: Reference gene primer amplification gave estimated nucleated cell counts. The table came from immunoSEQ multiplex PCR; TCRdb's copy has only in-frame clones and leaves some out. The V and J calls and clone size were taken over from that table, and D and trimming were inferred from the DNA. The table records under 300,000 clones, about four fifths of them present only once. The V call is TRBV19, the J call TRBJ2-3; possible D gene TRBD2, 7 bases. The sample was peripheral blood. The clonotype was recovered from a woman in her fifties or sixties who had recovered from COVID-19. CDR3 nucleotide sequence: TGTGCCAGTAGTATCGGGGAGGGGGGAATCACAGATACGCAGTATTTT. Its protein product is CASSIGEGGITDTQYF.